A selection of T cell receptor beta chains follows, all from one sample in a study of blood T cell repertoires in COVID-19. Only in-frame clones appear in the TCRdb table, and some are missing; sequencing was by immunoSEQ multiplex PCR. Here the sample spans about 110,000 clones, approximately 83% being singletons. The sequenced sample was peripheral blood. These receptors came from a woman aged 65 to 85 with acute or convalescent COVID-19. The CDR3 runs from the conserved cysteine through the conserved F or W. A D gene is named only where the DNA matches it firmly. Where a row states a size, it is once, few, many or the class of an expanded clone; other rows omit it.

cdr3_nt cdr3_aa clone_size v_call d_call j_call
TGTGCCTGGAACAGGGGATTGAACACTGAAGCTTTCTTT CAWNRGLNTEAFF . TRBV30 TRBD1 TRBJ1-1
TGCGCCAGCACCGGGACACCCGCGGGTGAGCAGTACTTC CASTGTPAGEQYF . TRBV10-2 . TRBJ2-7
TGTGCCAGCACCGGGACAGGTCATCACTACACCTTC CASTGTGHHYTF . TRBV28 TRBD1 TRBJ1-2
TGTGCCAGCAGCGCGACGGGAGTCTACAATGAGCAGTTCTTC CASSATGVYNEQFF . TRBV11-3 . TRBJ2-1
TGTGCCAGTAGCAGGGGGCCCCTTCGCCTTTATCAGCCCCAGCATTTT CASSRGPLRLYQPQHF . TRBV19 TRBD1 TRBJ1-5
TGTGCCAGCTCACCACTAAGTCAGGGGGCCAACTATGGCTACACCTTC CASSPLSQGANYGYTF . TRBV18 TRBD1 TRBJ1-2
TGTGCCAGCTCACCGGGACTAGAGAATGAGCAGTTCTTC CASSPGLENEQFF . TRBV18 TRBD2 TRBJ2-1
TGTGCCAGCAGTTACCCTGGGGGCCAGGGGTGGAACACTGAAGCTTTCTTT CASSYPGGQGWNTEAFF once TRBV6-2/TRBV6-3 . TRBJ1-1
TGCGCCAGCAGCCAAGAGAGGACCGGGGGGCCCCAGCATTTT CASSQERTGGPQHF once TRBV4-1 . TRBJ1-5
TGTGCCAGCAGCGTAGAGGCAGGGTTAGAGACCCAGTACTTC CASSVEAGLETQYF . TRBV9 . TRBJ2-5